This T cell receptor beta chain comes out of a study of T cell changes during pregnancy in multiple sclerosis. CDR1 and CDR2 from the germline V gene are SGDLS and YYNGEE. The ends were cut back, 3 bases at V and 3 bases at J, with 16 bases in the middle. The CDR3 loop spans 16 amino acids. Some clones are missing from TCRdb's copy, which holds only in-frame ones; the method was immunoSEQ multiplex PCR. The sample has some 100,000 clones; over 85% are singletons. The clonotype originates from a female donor with multiple sclerosis, enrolled in a pregnancy study. Here the sequenced sample was peripheral blood, taken in the second trimester of pregnancy. This chain joins TRBV9 and TRBJ1-3, with D tentatively TRBD1 (6 bases). CDR3 nucleotide sequence: TGTGCCAGCAGCGCACATTCAGGGGTTTTTGGAAACACCATATATTTT. Protein product: CASSAHSGVFGNTIYF.